These 12 T cell receptor beta chains came from one sample sequenced in a study of radiotherapy plus CTLA-4 blockade in lung cancer. Sequencing used immunoSEQ multiplex PCR; TCRdb keeps in-frame clones, though not all of them. The sample holds approximately 60,000 clones, approximately 75% seen once. This sample comprised peripheral blood, obtained from a patient treated with radiotherapy plus ipilimumab. Receptor source: a human donor with non-small cell lung cancer who had a complete response to radiotherapy plus ipilimumab.

This chain links TRBV6-5 with TRBJ2-7, with D perhaps TRBD1 or TRBD2 (5 bases each). In germline, CDR1 is MNHEY, CDR2 SVGAGI. The CDR3 is made up of 16 amino acids. Trimming left V 0 bases short and J 1 base short, with 13 bases between. The CDR3 nucleotides are TGTGCCAGCAGTTACTCGCCCACAGAGGGGTCCTACGAGCAGTACTTC. Encoded protein: CASSYSPTEGSYEQYF.

V is TRBV11-2 and J is TRBJ2-1; D remains unclear. This CDR3 contains 11 residues. In germline, CDR1 is SGHAT, CDR2 FQNNGV. V was shortened by 4 bases and J by 7 bases, with 5 bases between the two germline ends. In DNA form, the CDR3 reads TGTGCCAGCAGCTCCAGAAATGAGCAGTTCTTC. Translated, it gives CASSSRNEQFF.

This chain joins TRBV6-5 and TRBJ2-3; D could derive from TRBD1 or TRBD2 (5 bases each). Trimming pared 11 bases from V and 0 bases from J, leaving 18 bases between. CDR1 is MNHEY, CDR2 SVGAGI, per germline. The CDR3 has 15 amino acids. CDR3 sequence reads: CASSRGRISTDTQYF. For the CDR3, the DNA is TGTGCCTCCAGTCGGGGACGCATCAGCACAGATACGCAGTATTTT.

The V gene is TRBV11-3, the J gene TRBJ2-6; D perhaps matches TRBD1 (6 bases). The CDR3 extends over 17 amino acids. Trimming pared 4 bases from V and 0 bases from J, leaving 13 bases between. Germline V CDR1 and CDR2: SGHNT, YENEEA. The CDR3 region is CASSSPGHSSGANVLTF. In DNA form, the CDR3 reads TGTGCCAGCAGCTCCCCGGGACACAGCTCTGGGGCCAACGTCCTGACTTTC.

This clone was seen more than once but under ten times. The chain recombines TRBV9 with TRBJ2-3; a weak D match, TRBD2 (5 bases). From germline, CDR1 is SGDLS and CDR2 YYNGEE. CDR3 length: 12 residues. Trimming took off 3 bases at V and 5 bases at J, with 7 bases between the two ends. CDR3 nucleotides: TGTGCCAGCAGCGCCCGGGAAGATACGCAGTATTTT. Translating gives CASSAREDTQYF.

J is TRBJ1-4 and V is TRBV30; a weak D match, TRBD1 (6 bases). The ends were cut back, 7 bases at V and 0 bases at J, with 18 bases in the middle. Germline loops: CDR1 GTSNPN, CDR2 SVGIG (reference sequence). This CDR3 region has 16 residues. CDR3 nucleotide sequence: TGTGCCTCCGGACAGCCAAGGGTTACAACTAATGAAAAACTGTTTTTT. Translating it yields CASGQPRVTTNEKLFF.

Comments on this clone: A read error may produce the germline difference seen at one junction end. The chain links TRBV5-6 to TRBJ2-7; D remains unclear. Germline assignment: CDR1 SGHDT and CDR2 YYEEEE. The CDR3 spans 13 residues. CDR3 DNA: TGTGTCAGCAGCTTTGGCCCCCAGAAGGAGCAGTACTTC. It encodes CVSSFGPQKEQYF.

V gene TRBV7-2 combines with J gene TRBJ2-2; the D call may be TRBD1 or TRBD2 (6 bases each). Germline loops: CDR1 SGHTA, CDR2 FQGNSA. CDR3 length equals 17 residues. V was trimmed by 4 bases and J by 1 base, leaving 16 bases between them. The CDR3 reads CASSSRRGLKNTGELFF. CDR3 nucleotide sequence: TGTGCCAGCAGCTCCCGCAGGGGACTGAAGAACACCGGGGAGCTGTTTTTT.

The chain has TRBV11-2 and TRBJ2-3; perhaps TRBD1 as D (6 bases). Germline values: CDR1 SGHAT, CDR2 FQNNGV. The germline V and J ends were trimmed by 2 bases and 3 bases, with 15 bases remaining between them. CDR3 length equals 16 residues. As DNA, the CDR3 is TGTGCCAGCAGCTTACGCCCGGACAGATTAACAGATACGCAGTATTTT. Its protein product is CASSLRPDRLTDTQYF.

The chain combines TRBV7-2 with TRBJ1-3; tentative D call: TRBD1 (6 bases). The CDR3 has 15 residues. Germline V gene sequence: CDR1 SGHTA, CDR2 FQGNSA. Trimming took 1 base from V and 2 from J, leaving 9 bases between them. CDR3 DNA sequence: TGTGCCAGCAGCTTAGACTCAGGGGCTGGAAACACCATATATTTT. Its protein is CASSLDSGAGNTIYF.

The chain joins TRBV19 to TRBJ1-1; 9 bases fit TRBD1. The trim removed 5 bases at V and 1 base at J, leaving 8 bases unmatched. The CDR3 covers 16 residues. In germline, CDR1 is LNHDA, CDR2 SQIVND (reference sequence). The CDR3 protein is CASSVPGQGPNTEAFF. The CDR3 bases are TGTGCCAGTAGTGTCCCGGGACAGGGACCGAACACTGAAGCTTTCTTT.

The chain carries TRBV5-8 and TRBJ2-3, with 9 nucleotides matching TRBD1. Per the germline V gene, CDR1 is SGHTS and CDR2 is YDEGEE. Trimming took 4 bases from V and 0 from J; bases not matched to a gene: 15. The CDR3 totals 19 residues. The CDR3 coding sequence is TGTGCCAGCAGCGGACCGGGACAGGGACTACCTTCTAGCACAGATACGCAGTATTTT. Amino acid sequence: CASSGPGQGLPSSTDTQYF.